This is a list of T cell receptor beta chains from one sample in a study of technical replicates of blood from several donors. Clones were read by immunoSEQ multiplex PCR, and TCRdb kept only the in-frame ones, dropping some. Among about 89,000 clones, approximately 94% were seen once, and the ten largest hold more than 0.2%. The sample comprised T cells isolated from PBMCs. The receptor set was obtained from a human donor in good health. CDR3s leave out the opening cysteine and the closing phenylalanine or tryptophan.

V: TRBV29-1; J: TRBJ1-1; CDR3: SVEMTGGSAEAF
V: TRBV7-9; J: TRBJ2-7; CDR3: ASSLGLAGGPVAYEQY
V: TRBV6-5; J: TRBJ1-1; CDR3: ASSYSYGVNTEAF
V: TRBV29-1; J: TRBJ2-2; CDR3: SATGQGGRGELF
V: TRBV13; J: TRBJ1-5; CDR3: ASSFSPPGGYSNQPQH
V: TRBV5-4; J: TRBJ1-1; CDR3: ASSSRQHTEAF
V: TRBV28; J: TRBJ2-1; CDR3: ASSLRASFGGKQF
V: TRBV19; J: TRBJ1-5; CDR3: ASSIDVPRSRRSGNQPQH
V: TRBV6-5; J: TRBJ2-7; CDR3: ASWTGGRYEQY
V: TRBV15; J: TRBJ2-5; CDR3: ATSRDRGQQETQY
V: TRBV7-6; J: TRBJ1-1; CDR3: ASSLLNTEAF
V: TRBV7-7; J: TRBJ1-5; CDR3: ASSLARGQNQPQH
V: TRBV19; J: TRBJ1-1; CDR3: ASSYRANTEAF
V: TRBV9; J: TRBJ2-7; CDR3: ASSVADDSSSYEQY
V: TRBV28; J: TRBJ2-7; CDR3: ASSLYGQGNPIEQY
V: TRBV7-2; J: TRBJ2-7; CDR3: ASSRGGGLNYEQY
V: TRBV10-1; J: TRBJ2-7; CDR3: ASSESPSGTSS
V: TRBV4-1; J: TRBJ2-7; CDR3: ASSQVFQGSEQY
V: TRBV28; J: TRBJ2-1; CDR3: ASSYSRRGPRYNEQF
V: TRBV6-4; J: TRBJ2-1; CDR3: ASSIIRGNEQF
V: TRBV11-2; J: TRBJ1-6; CDR3: ASSSTGQGANSPLH
V: TRBV4-1; J: TRBJ1-2; CDR3: ASSQPGQQGSRRGYT
V: TRBV19; J: TRBJ1-2; CDR3: ATYPRAGVGGYT
V: TRBV11-2; J: TRBJ2-7; CDR3: ASSLDALAGRDEQY
V: TRBV30; J: TRBJ2-2; CDR3: AWSGLLAGQVTGELF
V: TRBV9; J: TRBJ1-2; CDR3: ASSVAPGVLYGYT
V: TRBV7-9; J: TRBJ1-1; CDR3: ASSLSAAMNTEAF
V: TRBV6-6; J: TRBJ1-6; CDR3: ASRAQGARSPLH
V: TRBV6-5; J: TRBJ2-7; CDR3: ASSSPRGGLYEQY
V: TRBV7-8; J: TRBJ2-2; CDR3: ASSLVWLAGGINTGELF
V: TRBV6-5; J: TRBJ2-4; CDR3: ASSYGQRLAKNIQY
V: TRBV15; J: TRBJ2-5; CDR3: ATSYQETQY
V: TRBV7-7; J: TRBJ2-5; CDR3: ASSKTFRQGGETQY
V: TRBV27; J: TRBJ1-6; CDR3: ASRTGLNSPLH
V: TRBV5-1; J: TRBJ1-4; CDR3: ASSLRGFYPSTNEKLF
V: TRBV27; J: TRBJ1-1; CDR3: ASSQGGTGGGGNTEAF
V: TRBV2; J: TRBJ2-1; CDR3: ASAKLAGGGLEQF
V: TRBV5-1; J: TRBJ1-2; CDR3: ASSSDSDRLYGYT
V: TRBV7-9; J: TRBJ2-2; CDR3: ASSSRQGNTGELF
V: TRBV19; J: TRBJ2-7; CDR3: ASSIVVGQGHEQY
V: TRBV13; J: TRBJ1-3; CDR3: ASSSGQTLSGNTIY
V: TRBV15; J: TRBJ2-3; CDR3: ATSSTAGTQY